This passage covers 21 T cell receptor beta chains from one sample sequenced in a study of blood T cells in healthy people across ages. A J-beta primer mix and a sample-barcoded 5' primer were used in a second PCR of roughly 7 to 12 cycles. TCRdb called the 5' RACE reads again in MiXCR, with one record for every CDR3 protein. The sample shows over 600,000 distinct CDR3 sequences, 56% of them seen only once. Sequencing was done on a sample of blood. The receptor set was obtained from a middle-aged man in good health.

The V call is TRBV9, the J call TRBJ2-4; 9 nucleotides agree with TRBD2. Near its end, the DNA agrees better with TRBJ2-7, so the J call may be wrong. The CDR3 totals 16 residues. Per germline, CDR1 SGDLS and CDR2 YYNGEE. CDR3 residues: CASSALSGGSYYEQYF. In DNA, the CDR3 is TGTGCCAGCAGCGCCCTCAGCGGGGGGTCCTACTACGAGCAGTACTTC.

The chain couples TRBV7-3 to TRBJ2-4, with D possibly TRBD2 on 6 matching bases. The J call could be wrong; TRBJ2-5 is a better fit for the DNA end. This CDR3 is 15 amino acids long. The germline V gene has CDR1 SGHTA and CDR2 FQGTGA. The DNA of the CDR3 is TGTGCCACCTCAGCTGGAGGGGCAGGAGGAGAGACCCAGTACTTC. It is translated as CATSAGGAGGETQYF.

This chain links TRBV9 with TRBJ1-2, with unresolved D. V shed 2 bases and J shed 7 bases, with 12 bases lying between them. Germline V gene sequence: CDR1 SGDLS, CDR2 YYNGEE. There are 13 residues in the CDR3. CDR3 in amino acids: CASSVTEGSGYTF. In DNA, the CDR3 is TGTGCCAGCAGCGTTACGGAGGGCTCTGGCTACACCTTC.

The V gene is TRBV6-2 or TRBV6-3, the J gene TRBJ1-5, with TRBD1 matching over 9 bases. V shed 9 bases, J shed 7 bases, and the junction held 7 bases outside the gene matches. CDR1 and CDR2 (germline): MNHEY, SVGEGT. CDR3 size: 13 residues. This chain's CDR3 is CASTGQGRQPQHF. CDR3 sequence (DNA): TGTGCCAGTACGGGACAGGGCCGGCAGCCCCAGCATTTT.

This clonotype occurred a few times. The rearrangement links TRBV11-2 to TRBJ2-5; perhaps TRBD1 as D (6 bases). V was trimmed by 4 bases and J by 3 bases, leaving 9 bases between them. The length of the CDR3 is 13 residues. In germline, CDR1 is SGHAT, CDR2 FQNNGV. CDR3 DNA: TGTGCCAGCAGCTCCCGGACAGAAGAGACCCAGTACTTC. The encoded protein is CASSSRTEETQYF. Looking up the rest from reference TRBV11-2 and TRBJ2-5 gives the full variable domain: EAGVAQSPRYKIIEKRQSVAFWCNPISGHATLYWYQQILGQGPKLLIQFQNNGVVDDSQLPKDRFSAERLKGVDSTLKIQPAKLEDSAVYLCASSSRTEETQYFGPGTRLLVL.

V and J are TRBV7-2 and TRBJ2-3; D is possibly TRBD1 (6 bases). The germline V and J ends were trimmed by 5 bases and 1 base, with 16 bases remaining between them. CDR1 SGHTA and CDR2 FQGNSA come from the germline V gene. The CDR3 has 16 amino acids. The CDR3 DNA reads TGTGCCAGCAGCCAACAATCAGACAGGCGCACAGATACGCAGTATTTT. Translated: CASSQQSDRRTDTQYF.

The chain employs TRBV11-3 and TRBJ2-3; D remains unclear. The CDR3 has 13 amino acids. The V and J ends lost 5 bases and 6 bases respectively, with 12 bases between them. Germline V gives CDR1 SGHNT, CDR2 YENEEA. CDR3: CASSPEYGDTQYF. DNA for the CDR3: TGTGCCAGCAGCCCCGAATACGGGGATACGCAGTATTTT. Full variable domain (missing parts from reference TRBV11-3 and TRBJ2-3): EAGVVQSPRYKIIEKKQPVAFWCNPISGHNTLYWYLQNLGQGPELLIRYENEEAVDDSQLPKDRFSAERLKGVDSTLKIQPAELGDSAVYLCASSPEYGDTQYFGPGTRLTVL.

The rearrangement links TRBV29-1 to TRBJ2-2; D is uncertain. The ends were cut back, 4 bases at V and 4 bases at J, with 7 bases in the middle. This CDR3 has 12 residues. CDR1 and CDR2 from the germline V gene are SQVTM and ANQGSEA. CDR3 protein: CSVATSTGELFF. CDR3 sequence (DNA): TGCAGCGTTGCCACTTCCACCGGGGAGCTGTTTTTT.

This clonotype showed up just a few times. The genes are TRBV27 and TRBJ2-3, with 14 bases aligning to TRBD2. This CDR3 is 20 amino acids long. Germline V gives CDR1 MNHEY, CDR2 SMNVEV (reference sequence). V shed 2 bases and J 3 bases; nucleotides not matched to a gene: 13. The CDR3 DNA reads TGTGCCAGCAGTTTAGGACTAGCGGGGGGCCCGCCCCGCAGAACAGATACGCAGTATTTT. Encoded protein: CASSLGLAGGPPRRTDTQYF.

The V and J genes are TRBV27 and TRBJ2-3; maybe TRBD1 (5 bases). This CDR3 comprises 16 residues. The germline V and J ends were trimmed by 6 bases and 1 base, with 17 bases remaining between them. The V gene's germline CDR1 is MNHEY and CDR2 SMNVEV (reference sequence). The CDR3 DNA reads TGTGCCAGCAGCCCCCTTGGACACAAGGGCACAGATACGCAGTATTTT. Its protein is CASSPLGHKGTDTQYF.

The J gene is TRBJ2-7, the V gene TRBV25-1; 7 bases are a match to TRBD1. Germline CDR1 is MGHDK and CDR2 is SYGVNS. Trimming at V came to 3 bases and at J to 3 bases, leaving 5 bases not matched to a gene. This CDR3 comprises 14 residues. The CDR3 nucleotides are TGTGCCAGCAGTGAGACAGGGATAGGCTACGAGCAGTACTTC. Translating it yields CASSETGIGYEQYF.

CDR3 amino acids: CSVRGSGNTIYF. The CDR3 region has the DNA TGCAGCGTTCGGGGATCTGGAAACACCATATATTTT. This chain uses TRBV29-1 with TRBJ1-3, with unresolved D. The CDR3 runs 12 residues. Germline CDR1 reads SQVTM; CDR2 reads ANQGSEA. The V end lost 5 bases, the J end lost 1 base, and 6 bases lay between the germline ends. Variable domain in full (rest from reference TRBV29-1 and TRBJ1-3): SAVISQKPSRDICQRGTSLTIQCQVDSQVTMMFWYRQQPGQSLTLIATANQGSEATYESGFVIDKFPISRPNLTFSTLTVSNMSPEDSSIYLCSVRGSGNTIYFGEGSWLTVV.

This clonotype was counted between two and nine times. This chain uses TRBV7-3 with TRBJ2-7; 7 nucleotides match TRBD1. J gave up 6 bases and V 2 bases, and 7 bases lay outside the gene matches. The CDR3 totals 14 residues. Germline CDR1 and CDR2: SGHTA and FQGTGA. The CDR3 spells CASSLEKGAAEQYF. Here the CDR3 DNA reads TGTGCCAGCAGCTTAGAAAAGGGGGCTGCCGAGCAGTACTTC.

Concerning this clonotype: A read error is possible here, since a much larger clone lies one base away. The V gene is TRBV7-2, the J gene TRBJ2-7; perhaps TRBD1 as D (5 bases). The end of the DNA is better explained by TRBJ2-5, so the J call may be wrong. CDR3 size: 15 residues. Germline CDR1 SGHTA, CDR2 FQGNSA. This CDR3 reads CASSGRWQGGETQYF. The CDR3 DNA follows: TGTGCCAGCAGCGGTCGCTGGCAGGGTGGCGAGACCCAGTACTTC.

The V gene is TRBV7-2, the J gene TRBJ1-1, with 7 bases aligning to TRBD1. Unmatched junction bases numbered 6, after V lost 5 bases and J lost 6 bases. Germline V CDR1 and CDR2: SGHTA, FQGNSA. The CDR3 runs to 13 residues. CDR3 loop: CASSITGVPEAFF. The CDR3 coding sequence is TGTGCCAGCAGCATAACAGGGGTTCCTGAAGCTTTCTTT.

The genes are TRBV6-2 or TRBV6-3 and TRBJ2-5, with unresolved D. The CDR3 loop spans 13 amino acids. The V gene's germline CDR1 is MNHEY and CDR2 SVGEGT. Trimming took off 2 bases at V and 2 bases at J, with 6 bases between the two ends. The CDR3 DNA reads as TGTGCCAGCAGTTACCGGTATCAAGAGACCCAGTACTTC. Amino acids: CASSYRYQETQYF.

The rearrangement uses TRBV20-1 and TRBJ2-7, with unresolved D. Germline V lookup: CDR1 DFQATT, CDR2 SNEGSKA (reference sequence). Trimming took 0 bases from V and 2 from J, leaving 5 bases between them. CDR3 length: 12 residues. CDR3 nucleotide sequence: TGCAGTGCTAGAGATCAGACCTACGAGCAGTACTTC. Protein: CSARDQTYEQYF.

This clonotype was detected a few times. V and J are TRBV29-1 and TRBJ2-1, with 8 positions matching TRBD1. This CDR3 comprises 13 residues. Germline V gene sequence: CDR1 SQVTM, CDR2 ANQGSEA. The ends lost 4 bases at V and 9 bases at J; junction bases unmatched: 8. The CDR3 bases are TGCAGCGTTGCCAAGACAGGGGTTGTTGAGCAGTTCTTC. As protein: CSVAKTGVVEQFF.

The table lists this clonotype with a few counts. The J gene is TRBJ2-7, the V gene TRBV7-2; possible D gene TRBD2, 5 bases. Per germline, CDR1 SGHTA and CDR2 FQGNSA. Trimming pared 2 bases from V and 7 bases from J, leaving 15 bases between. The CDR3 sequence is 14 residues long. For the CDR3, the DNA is TGTGCCAGCAGCTTACTCTCCGAGGGATGGGAGCAGTACTTC. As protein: CASSLLSEGWEQYF.

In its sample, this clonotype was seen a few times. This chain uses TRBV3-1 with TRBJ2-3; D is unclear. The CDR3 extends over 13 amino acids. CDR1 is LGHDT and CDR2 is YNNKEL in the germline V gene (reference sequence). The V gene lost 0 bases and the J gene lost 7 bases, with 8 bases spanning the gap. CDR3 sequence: CASSQDPNYTQYF. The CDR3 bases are TGTGCCAGCAGCCAAGACCCCAATTATACGCAGTATTTT.

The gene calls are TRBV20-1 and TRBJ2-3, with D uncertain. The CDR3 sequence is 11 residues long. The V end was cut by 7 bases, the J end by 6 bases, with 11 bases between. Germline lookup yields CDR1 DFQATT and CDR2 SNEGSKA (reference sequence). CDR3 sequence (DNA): TGCAGTGTTCAGACCGGGGATACGCAGTATTTT. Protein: CSVQTGDTQYF.